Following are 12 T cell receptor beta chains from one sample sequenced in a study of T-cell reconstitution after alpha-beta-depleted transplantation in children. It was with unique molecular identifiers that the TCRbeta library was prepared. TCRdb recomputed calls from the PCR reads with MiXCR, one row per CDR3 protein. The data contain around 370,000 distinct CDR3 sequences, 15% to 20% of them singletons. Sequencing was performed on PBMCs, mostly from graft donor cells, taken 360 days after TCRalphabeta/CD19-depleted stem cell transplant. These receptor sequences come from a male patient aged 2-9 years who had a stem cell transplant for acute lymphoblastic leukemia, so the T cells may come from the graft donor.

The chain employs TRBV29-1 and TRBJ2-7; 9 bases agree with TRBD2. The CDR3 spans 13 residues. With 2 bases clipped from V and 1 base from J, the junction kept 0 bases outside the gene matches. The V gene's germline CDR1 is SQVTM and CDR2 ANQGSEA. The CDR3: CSVELAGSYEQYF. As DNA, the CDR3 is TGCAGCGTTGAACTAGCGGGGTCCTACGAGCAGTACTTC.

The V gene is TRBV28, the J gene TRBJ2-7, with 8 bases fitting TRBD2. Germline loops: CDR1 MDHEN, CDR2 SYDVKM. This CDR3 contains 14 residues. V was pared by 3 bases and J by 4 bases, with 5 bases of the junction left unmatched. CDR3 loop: CASSFGLAPYEQYF. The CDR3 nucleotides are TGTGCCAGCAGTTTTGGACTAGCACCTTACGAGCAGTACTTC.

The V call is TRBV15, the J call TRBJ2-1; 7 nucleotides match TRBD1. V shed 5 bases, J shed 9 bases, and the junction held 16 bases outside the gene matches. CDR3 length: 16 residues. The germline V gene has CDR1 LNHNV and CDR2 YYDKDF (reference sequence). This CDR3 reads CATSGSGDRARGEQFF. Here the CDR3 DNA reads TGTGCCACCAGCGGCTCAGGAGACAGGGCAAGGGGTGAGCAGTTCTTC.

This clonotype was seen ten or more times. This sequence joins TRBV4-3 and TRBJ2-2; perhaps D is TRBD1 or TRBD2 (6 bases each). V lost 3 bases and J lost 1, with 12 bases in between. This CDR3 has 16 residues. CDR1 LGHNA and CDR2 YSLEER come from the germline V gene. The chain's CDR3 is CASSHLGGLNTGELFF. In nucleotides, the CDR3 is TGCGCCAGCAGCCACTTGGGGGGCCTGAACACCGGGGAGCTGTTTTTT.

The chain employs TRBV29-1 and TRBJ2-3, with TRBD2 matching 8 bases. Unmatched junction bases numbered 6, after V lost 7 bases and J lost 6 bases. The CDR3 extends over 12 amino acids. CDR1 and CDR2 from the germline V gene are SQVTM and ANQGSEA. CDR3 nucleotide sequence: TGCAGCGCCTGGACTAGCAGGGATACGCAGTATTTT. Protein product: CSAWTSRDTQYF.

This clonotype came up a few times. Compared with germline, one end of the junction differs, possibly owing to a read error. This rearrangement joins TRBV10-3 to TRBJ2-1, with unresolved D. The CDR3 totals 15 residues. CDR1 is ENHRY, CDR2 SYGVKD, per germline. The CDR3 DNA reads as TGTGCCATCAGTGAGTCGAACTCTGCCTACAGTGAGCAGTTCTTC. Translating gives CAISESNSAYSEQFF.

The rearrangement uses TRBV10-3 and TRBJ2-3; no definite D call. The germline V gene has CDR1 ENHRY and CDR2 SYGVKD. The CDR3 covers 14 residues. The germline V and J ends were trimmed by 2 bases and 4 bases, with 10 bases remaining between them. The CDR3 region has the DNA TGTGCCATCAGTGAGGCCGCCAAACCAGATACGCAGTATTTT. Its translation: CAISEAAKPDTQYF.

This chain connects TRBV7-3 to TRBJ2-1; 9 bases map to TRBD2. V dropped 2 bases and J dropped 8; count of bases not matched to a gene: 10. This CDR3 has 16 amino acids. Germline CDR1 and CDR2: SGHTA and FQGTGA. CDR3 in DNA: TGTGCCAGCAGCTTAGGGTCAGTAGCGGGAGTAGATGAGCAGTTCTTC. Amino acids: CASSLGSVAGVDEQFF.

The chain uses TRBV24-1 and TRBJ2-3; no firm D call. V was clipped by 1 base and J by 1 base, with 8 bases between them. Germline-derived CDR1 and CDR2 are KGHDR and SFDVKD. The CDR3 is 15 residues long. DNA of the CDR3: TGTGCCACCAGTGATTTTAGAGGAGGCACAGATACGCAGTATTTT. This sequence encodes CATSDFRGGTDTQYF.

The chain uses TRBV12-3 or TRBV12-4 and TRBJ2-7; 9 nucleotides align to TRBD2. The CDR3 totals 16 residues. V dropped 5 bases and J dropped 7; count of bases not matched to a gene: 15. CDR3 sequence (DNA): TGTGCCAGCAGTAACCTCTCGACTAGCGGCCCAGAGGAGCAGTACTTC. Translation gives CASSNLSTSGPEEQYF.

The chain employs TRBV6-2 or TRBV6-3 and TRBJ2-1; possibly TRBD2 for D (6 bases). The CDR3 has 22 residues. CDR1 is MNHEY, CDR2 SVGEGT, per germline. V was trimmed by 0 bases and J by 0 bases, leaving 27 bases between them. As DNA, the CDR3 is TGTGCCAGCAGTTACTCGACGGGCTGGCGGGAAGGTCATTTCGGCTCCTACAATGAGCAGTTCTTC. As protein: CASSYSTGWREGHFGSYNEQFF.

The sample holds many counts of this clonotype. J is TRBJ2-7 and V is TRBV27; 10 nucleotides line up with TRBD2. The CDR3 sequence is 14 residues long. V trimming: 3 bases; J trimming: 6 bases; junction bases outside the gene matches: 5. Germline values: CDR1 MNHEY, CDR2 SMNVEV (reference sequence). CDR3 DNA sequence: TGTGCCAGCAGTTTGGCCAGCGGGAGGGCCGAGCAGTACTTC. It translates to CASSLASGRAEQYF.